What follows describes a single TCR beta chain. These data originate in a study of blood T cell repertoires in COVID-19. Study context: The cDNA or gDNA used as material had been derived from T cells, B-cell-depleted T cells, or PBMCs.

Libraries were prepared by immunoSEQ multiplex PCR; TCRdb keeps only in-frame clonotypes and omits some of them. The sample carries 95,000 to 110,000 clones, 60% to 85% recorded once. Germline V gives CDR1 SGHRS, CDR2 YFSETQ. Trimming took 5 bases from V and 6 from J, leaving 20 bases between them. CDR3 length: 15 amino acids. Sequencing was carried out using peripheral blood. The receptor was isolated from a man between 65 and 85 years old with acute or convalescent COVID-19. V and J are TRBV5-1 and TRBJ1-1, with D possibly matching TRBD1 (5 bases). CDR3 sequence (DNA): TGCGCCAGCAGAATTGAGGAGGGGCGAAGCCCTGAAGCTTTCTTT. This translates into CASRIEEGRSPEAFF.